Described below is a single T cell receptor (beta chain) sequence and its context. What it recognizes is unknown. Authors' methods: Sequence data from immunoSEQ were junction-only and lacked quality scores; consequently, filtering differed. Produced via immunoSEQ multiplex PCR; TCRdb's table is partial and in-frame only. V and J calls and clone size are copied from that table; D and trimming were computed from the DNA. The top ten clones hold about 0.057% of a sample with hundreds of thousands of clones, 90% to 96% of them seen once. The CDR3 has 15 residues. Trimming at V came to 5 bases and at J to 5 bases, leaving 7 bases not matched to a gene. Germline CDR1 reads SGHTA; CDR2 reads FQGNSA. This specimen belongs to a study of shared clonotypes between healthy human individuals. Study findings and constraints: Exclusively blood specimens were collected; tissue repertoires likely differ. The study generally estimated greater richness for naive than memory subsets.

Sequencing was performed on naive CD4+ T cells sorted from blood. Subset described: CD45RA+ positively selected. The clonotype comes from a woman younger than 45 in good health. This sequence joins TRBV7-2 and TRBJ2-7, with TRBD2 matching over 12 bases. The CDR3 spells CASSHGTSGWNEQYF. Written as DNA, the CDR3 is TGTGCCAGCAGCCATGGGACTAGCGGGTGGAACGAGCAGTACTTC.